The 6 T cell receptor beta chains reported below all come from one sample, sequenced in a study of T cell therapy after organ transplantation (dated by TCRdb to between 2018 and 2021). Libraries came from the immunoSEQ multiplex PCR assay. As stored in TCRdb, this immuneACCESS dataset retains in-frame rearrangements with V and J assigned. A fraction of the clones does not appear; measured against another copy, unresolved V genes explain less than half of the discrepancy, and the remainder lacks a known reason. The sample yields about 18,000 clones; roughly 85% were counted once. The top ten clones comprise 31% of the sample. Their antigen targets remain unknown. The sample's time point label is to be understood as: 20-29 weeks after completion of therapy. Sequencing used CD8+ T cells from blood, obtained after autologous CMV-specific T cell therapy. The receptors derive from a human patient who had received a solid organ transplant and had CMV disease. Following a transplant, some T cells may be graft donor cells, not patient cells.

The chain links TRBV6-6 to TRBJ2-2, with TRBD2 as a possible D gene (5 bases). Per germline, CDR1 MNHNY and CDR2 SVGAGI (reference sequence). The V end was cut by 4 bases, the J end by 7 bases, with 13 bases between. CDR3 length: 14 amino acids. CDR3: CASSSRARFGELFF. CDR3 in DNA: TGTGCCAGCAGTTCGAGGGCCCGATTCGGGGAGCTGTTTTTT.

This clone has ten or more counts. The CDR3 bases are TGTGCCAGCAGCTTAGCTGGTGTCGGGGGGATGGGGACCCAGTACTTC. Its translation: CASSLAGVGGMGTQYF. This chain links TRBV7-9 with TRBJ2-5; 7 positions match TRBD2. The CDR3 contains 16 residues. Germline V gene sequence: CDR1 SEHNR, CDR2 FQNEAQ (reference sequence). The V segment lost 0 bases and the J segment 7 bases; nucleotides outside the gene matches: 11.

V usage is TRBV29-1 and J usage is TRBJ1-1, with 10 bases matching TRBD1. Germline CDR1 is SQVTM and CDR2 is ANQGSEA. The V and J ends lost 6 bases and 1 base, in that order; junction bases with no gene match: 5. The CDR3 runs 14 residues. The CDR3 here is CSVGWDRGNTEAFF. CDR3 sequence (DNA): TGCAGCGTGGGCTGGGACAGGGGGAACACTGAAGCTTTCTTT.

This clone has just one count. The gene calls are TRBV19 and TRBJ1-4, with a weak D call TRBD1 (6 bases). In germline, CDR1 is LNHDA, CDR2 SQIVND (reference sequence). The CDR3 totals 15 residues. Trimming took 6 bases from V and 5 from J, leaving 16 bases between them. CDR3 sequence reads: CASRDEGGQNEKLFF. The CDR3 nucleotides are TGTGCCAGTAGGGATGAGGGGGGCCAGAATGAAAAACTGTTTTTT. The variable domain in full, with the rest retrieved from reference TRBV19 and TRBJ1-4, is DGGITQSPKYLFRKEGQNVTLSCEQNLNHDAMYWYRQDPGQGLRLIYYSQIVNDFQKGDIAEGYSVSREKKESFPLTVTSAQKNPTAFYLCASRDEGGQNEKLFFGSGTQLSVL.

The chain recombines TRBV2 with TRBJ1-3, with D possibly TRBD1 on 5 matching bases. The CDR3 totals 16 residues. Trimming took 2 bases from V and 5 from J, leaving 16 bases between them. CDR1 and CDR2 from the germline V gene are SNHLY and FYNNEI. CDR3 nucleotide sequence: TGTGCCAGCAGTGAACAGGGTGATATATGGAGAAACACCATATATTTT. Its protein product is CASSEQGDIWRNTIYF.

The chain carries TRBV4-2 and TRBJ1-5; D remains ambiguous. The CDR3 is made up of 14 amino acids. The germline V gene encodes CDR1 LGHNA and CDR2 YNFKEQ. V dropped 4 bases and J dropped 0 bases, with 7 bases sitting between them. CDR3 protein: CASSLPYSNQPQHF. The CDR3, as DNA: TGTGCCAGCAGCCTACCTTATAGCAATCAGCCCCAGCATTTT.